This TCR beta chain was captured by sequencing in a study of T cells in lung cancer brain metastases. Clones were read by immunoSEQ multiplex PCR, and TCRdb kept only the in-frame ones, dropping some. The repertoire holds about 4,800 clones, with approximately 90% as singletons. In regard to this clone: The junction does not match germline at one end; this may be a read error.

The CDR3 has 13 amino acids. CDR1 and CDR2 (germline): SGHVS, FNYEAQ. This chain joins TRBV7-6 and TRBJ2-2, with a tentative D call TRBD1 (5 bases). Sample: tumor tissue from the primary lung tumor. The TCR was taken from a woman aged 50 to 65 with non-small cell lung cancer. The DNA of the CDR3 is TGTGCTAGCAGCTCGACAGTCACCGGGGAGCTGTTTTTT. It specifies CASSSTVTGELFF.